Sequencing of this TCR beta chain was carried out in a study of blood T cell repertoires in COVID-19. Whole-study context: Nucleic acid was either cDNA or gDNA, and it came from T cells, B-cell-depleted T cells, or PBMCs.

Original processing methods: Using reference gene primer amplification, nucleated cell counts were estimated. Produced via immunoSEQ multiplex PCR; TCRdb's table is partial and in-frame only. That table furnishes V, J and clone size, whereas the DNA furnished D and trimming. The sample consists of roughly 320,000 clones, 75% to 90% of them appearing once. This CDR3 region has 13 residues. Germline V CDR1 and CDR2: SNHLY, FYNNEI. Trimming left V 8 bases short and J 3 bases short, with 10 bases between. V and J are TRBV2 and TRBJ2-2, with D unresolved. Sequenced sample: peripheral blood. The receptor's source is a woman between 45 and 65 years old with COVID-19, enrolled during active disease. The CDR3 nucleotides read TGTGCCAGCTTATCGAGTGACACCGGGGAGCTGTTTTTT. The encoded protein is CASLSSDTGELFF.